The 20 T cell receptor beta chains listed next were all sequenced from one sample in a study of read filtering for tumor transcriptome and immune sequencing. This library used around 0.4 ug RNA and molecular barcoded adaptors spanning alpha/delta and beta/gamma chains. TCRdb re-derived calls from the reads in MiXCR, one entry per CDR3 protein. Here the sample spans roughly 60,000 distinct CDR3 sequences, around 20% being singletons. Sequenced sample: a population of CD138-negative cells sorted from bone marrow. The origin of the receptors is a donor aged 40 or over with multiple myeloma.

Note on this clonotype: A far larger clone is a single base away, which makes a read error likely. This chain uses TRBV7-3 with TRBJ1-4; D gene ambiguous. The DNA matches TRBJ2-3 better at its end, which makes the J call doubtful. The germline gives CDR1 SGHTA, CDR2 FQGTGA. The CDR3 totals 12 residues. DNA of the CDR3: TGTGCCTGCAGCTTAAACGGGGATACGCAGTATTTT. This translates into CACSLNGDTQYF.

This clonotype was seen repeatedly, ten times or more. At one of its ends the junction is not consistent with the germline gene, which may arise from a read error. The chain links TRBV2 to TRBJ2-3; tentatively, D is TRBD1 or TRBD2 (6 bases each). The CDR3 is 13 amino acids. CDR1 and CDR2 (germline): SNHLY, FYNNEI. Here the CDR3 reads CASSVVMEGHRVF. CDR3 nucleotides: TGTGCCAGCAGTGTGGTGATGGAGGGACATCGGGTATTT.

This clonotype was seen a handful of times. The chain combines TRBV9 with TRBJ2-2; D is perhaps TRBD1 (5 bases). Germline CDR1 is SGDLS and CDR2 is YYNGEE. The V gene lost 0 bases and the J gene lost 5 bases, with 5 bases spanning the gap. The CDR3 has 13 residues. CDR3 DNA sequence: TGTGCCAGCAGCGTAGGACAGACCGGGGAGCTGTTTTTT. As protein: CASSVGQTGELFF. The variable domain in full, with the rest retrieved from reference TRBV9 and TRBJ2-2, is DSGVTQTPKHLITATGQRVTLRCSPRSGDLSVYWYQQSLDQGLQFLIQYYNGEERAKGNILERFSAQQFPDLHSELNLSSLELGDSALYFCASSVGQTGELFFGEGSRLTVL.

The chain recombines TRBV3-1 with TRBJ2-1, with D tentatively TRBD2 (5 bases). Germline CDR1 LGHDT, CDR2 YNNKEL (reference sequence). This CDR3 is 15 amino acids long. The V end was cut by 0 bases, the J end by 5 bases, with 11 bases between. The CDR3 sequence: CASSQDSLANNEQFF. The CDR3 nucleotides are TGTGCCAGCAGCCAAGACAGCCTAGCCAACAATGAGCAGTTCTTC.

The table lists this clonotype with many counts. CDR3 in amino acids: CASLRSGGAHNEQFF. As DNA, the CDR3 is TGTGCCAGCCTCCGGAGCGGGGGGGCCCACAATGAGCAGTTCTTC. The chain couples TRBV6-5 to TRBJ2-1, with TRBD2 matching 10 bases. With V trimmed by 8 bases and J by 5 bases, 9 bases remained unmatched. The CDR3 sequence is 15 residues long. Germline V lookup: CDR1 MNHEY, CDR2 SVGAGI.

Regarding this clonotype: Since no conserved phenylalanine or tryptophan closes the CDR3, a read error is the likely cause. The chain recombines TRBV29-1 with TRBJ1-3, with a tentative D call TRBD1 (6 bases). V was trimmed by 4 bases and J by 4 bases, leaving 14 bases between them. The CDR3 extends over 14 amino acids. Germline assignment: CDR1 SQVTM and CDR2 ANQGSEA. The CDR3: CSVVWGARGNTIYS. The CDR3 coding sequence is TGCAGCGTTGTTTGGGGGGCGCGGGGAAACACCATATATTCT.

This clonotype was counted a single time. Mismatch with germline at one junction end may stem from a read error. The chain employs TRBV10-1 and TRBJ1-1; D gene ambiguous. Germline V gene sequence: CDR1 WNHNN, CDR2 SYGVQD (reference sequence). The CDR3 covers 13 residues. The CDR3 DNA reads as TGCGCCAGCAGCGAGTCTGTAAAGGATGAAGCTTTCTTT. Amino acid sequence: CASSESVKDEAFF.

This clonotype was recorded at least ten times. The CDR3 region is CASSLAAGKLNTEAFF. The CDR3 nucleotides read TGTGCCAGCAGTTTAGCGGCGGGGAAGTTGAACACTGAAGCTTTCTTT. The gene calls are TRBV12-3 or TRBV12-4 and TRBJ1-1, with no clear D. Trimming took off 0 bases at V and 0 bases at J, with 11 bases between the two ends. The CDR3 is made up of 16 amino acids.

The sample holds many counts of this clonotype. The chain couples TRBV29-1 to TRBJ2-7; possible D gene TRBD1, 6 bases. Germline V gene sequence: CDR1 SQVTM, CDR2 ANQGSEA. The CDR3 consists of 12 residues. The germline V and J ends were trimmed by 3 bases and 7 bases, with 13 bases remaining between them. The CDR3 sequence is CSVDSHDREQYF. The CDR3 DNA is TGCAGCGTTGACAGCCACGACAGGGAGCAGTACTTC.

This clonotype was recorded many times. The chain's CDR3 is CASEGRDEKLFF. DNA of the CDR3: TGTGCCTCGGAGGGGAGGGATGAAAAACTGTTTTTT. The chain recombines TRBV2 with TRBJ1-4, with D maybe TRBD1 (5 bases). Germline V gene lookup returns CDR1 SNHLY and CDR2 FYNNEI. The CDR3 totals 12 residues. Trimming left V 11 bases short and J 6 bases short, with 13 bases between.

This clonotype was seen repeatedly, ten times or more. The chain has TRBV6-6 and TRBJ2-5; TRBD1 matches at 7 bases. This CDR3 spans 16 amino acids. The germline V gene encodes CDR1 MNHNY and CDR2 SVGAGI (reference sequence). The junction had 12 bases not matched to a gene; V was cut back by 4 bases and J by 4 bases. CDR3 nucleotides: TGTGCCAGCAGTTCCTCGGGACAGTACGCCGGAGAGACCCAGTACTTC. The encoded protein is CASSSSGQYAGETQYF.

This clonotype showed up many times. The chain is built from TRBV12-3 or TRBV12-4 and TRBJ1-4; 10 bases line up with TRBD1. J was trimmed by 8 bases and V by 4 bases; bases with no gene match: 7. This CDR3 has 15 amino acids. The DNA of the CDR3 is TGTGCCAGCAGTTCCGGACAGGGGGGTGAGGAAAAACTGTTTTTT. It yields the protein CASSSGQGGEEKLFF.

The sample holds a few counts of this clonotype. The J gene is TRBJ2-3, the V gene TRBV7-8, with D unresolved. The CDR3 spans 14 residues. Germline CDR1 and CDR2: SGHVS and FQNEAQ. V was pared by 3 bases and J by 2 bases, with 9 bases between. The CDR3 bases are TGTGCCAGCAGCTTCGATCCCGCCACAGATACGCAGTATTTT. It codes for CASSFDPATDTQYF.

This clonotype was counted many times. The chain links TRBV29-1 to TRBJ1-2, with D hard to call. This CDR3 region has 11 residues. Trimming shortened V by 5 bases and J by 4 bases, and 8 bases separated the two germline ends. CDR1 and CDR2 from the germline V gene are SQVTM and ANQGSEA. CDR3 in amino acids: CSVWLIYGYTF. The CDR3 DNA is TGCAGCGTTTGGCTCATCTATGGCTACACCTTC.

The chain combines TRBV7-8 with TRBJ2-3; D perhaps matches TRBD2 (6 bases). This CDR3 has 16 amino acids. Trimming cost V 1 base and J 2 bases, with 13 bases left between them. Germline CDR1 is SGHVS and CDR2 is FQNEAQ. This CDR3 is CASSLDYRGTTDTQYF. The CDR3 bases are TGTGCCAGCAGCTTAGATTATCGGGGGACCACAGATACGCAGTATTTT.

This clonotype was found many times. This sequence joins TRBV5-4 and TRBJ1-2; D perhaps matches TRBD1 (6 bases). V lost 0 bases and J 4 bases, leaving 10 bases between the germline ends. Germline-derived CDR1 and CDR2 are SGHNT and YYREEE (reference sequence). This CDR3 contains 14 residues. CDR3 DNA: TGTGCCAGCAGCTTGGCGGGACACAGCTATGGCTACACCTTC. Residues: CASSLAGHSYGYTF.

The chain joins TRBV9 to TRBJ2-7; TRBD2 agrees at 7 bases. CDR1 is SGDLS and CDR2 is YYNGEE in the germline V gene. This CDR3 is 14 amino acids long. V trimming: 2 bases; J trimming: 5 bases; junction bases outside the gene matches: 7. CDR3 coding DNA: TGTGCCAGCAGCGTTGGACTAGTGGGGAACGAGCAGTACGTC. It is translated as CASSVGLVGNEQYV.

On this clonotype itself: This likely stems from a read error, as it lies one base from a far larger clone. J is TRBJ2-7 and V is TRBV7-9; 9 bases match TRBD1. The last part of the DNA fits TRBJ2-1 better; the J call may be wrong. The CDR3 sequence is 14 residues long. From germline, CDR1 is SEHNR and CDR2 FQNEAQ (reference sequence). The CDR3 coding sequence is TGTGCCAGCAGCTGGACAGGGGAGGGCGATGGGCAGTTCTTC. Residues: CASSWTGEGDGQFF.

Only a few counts were recorded for this clonotype. Since the CDR3 does not end with the conserved phenylalanine or tryptophan, this likely comes from a read error. The chain links TRBV7-9 to TRBJ1-1; weak D call: TRBD1 (5 bases). Trimming removed 4 bases from V and 4 bases from J, with 13 bases in between. Germline V gene data show CDR1 as SEHNR and CDR2 as FQNEAQ (reference sequence). The CDR3 is 14 amino acids. The CDR3 sequence is CASSSTGRGTEAFL. CDR3 bases: TGTGCCAGCAGCTCAACAGGAAGAGGCACTGAAGCTTTCCTT.

In its sample, this clonotype was seen many times. The CDR3 reads CASSLGPTNTEAFF. DNA of the CDR3: TGTGCCAGCAGCTTAGGACCGACGAACACTGAAGCTTTCTTT. The rearrangement uses TRBV11-3 and TRBJ1-1; D call uncertain. Germline CDR1 is SGHNT and CDR2 is YENEEA. V gave up 1 base and J gave up 1 base, with 7 bases separating them. CDR3 length: 14 amino acids.